These T cell receptor beta chains were read from a single sample in a study of cytomegalovirus exposure and HLA in healthy donors. The repertoire was sequenced with immunoSEQ multiplex PCR; TCRdb's copy has only in-frame clones and lacks some. The top ten hold 2.7% of the sample, which has about 200,000 clones, about 81% seen once. Sequences were obtained from PBMCs. The receptors were gathered from a woman aged 40 to 49 in good health and CMV-seronegative. The CDR3 runs from the conserved cysteine through the conserved F or W. D genes are given only for firm matches. Only some rows state a clone size, as once, few, many or a class for expanded clones.

j_call clone_size d_call v_call cdr3_aa cdr3_nt
TRBJ2-2 . TRBD2 TRBV19 CASSITSGSFRTGELFF TGTGCCAGTAGTATCACTAGCGGGAGTTTTCGCACCGGGGAGCTGTTTTTT
TRBJ2-7 . TRBD2 TRBV19 CASSIGSGTSTYEQYF TGTGCCAGTAGTATAGGATCCGGGACTAGCACGTACGAGCAGTACTTC
TRBJ1-5 . TRBD1 TRBV30 CAWSRQGDQPQHF TGTGCCTGGAGTCGCCAGGGGGATCAGCCCCAGCATTTT
TRBJ1-5 . TRBD1 TRBV10-3 CATTEQGQNQPQHF TGTGCCACCACCGAACAGGGGCAGAATCAGCCCCAGCATTTT
TRBJ2-5 . TRBD2 TRBV27 CASSLSASGYQETQYF TGTGCCAGCAGTTTATCCGCTAGCGGGTACCAAGAGACCCAGTACTTC
TRBJ1-4 . . TRBV6-5 CASSRQGSEKLFF TGTGCCAGCAGTCGCCAGGGCAGCGAAAAACTGTTTTTT
TRBJ2-2 . . TRBV19 CASTPGALNTGELFF TGTGCCAGTACCCCAGGGGCTTTGAACACCGGGGAGCTGTTTTTT
TRBJ2-7 . . TRBV11-1 CASSRDRSSYEQYF TGTGCCAGCAGCCGAGACAGGTCCTCCTACGAGCAGTACTTC
TRBJ2-1 . . TRBV11-3 CASSLQSLGDEQFF TGTGCCAGCAGCTTACAATCTCTTGGAGATGAGCAGTTCTTC
TRBJ2-1 . TRBD2 TRBV19 CASSSGTSQFF TGTGCCAGTAGCTCCGGGACTAGTCAGTTCTTC
TRBJ1-1 . . TRBV9 CASSVVSRNTEAFF TGTGCCAGCAGCGTAGTGTCTAGGAACACTGAAGCTTTCTTT
TRBJ2-7 few TRBD1 TRBV5-1 CASSLVGQGASYEQYF TGCGCCAGCAGCTTGGTTGGGCAGGGGGCGAGCTACGAGCAGTACTTC
TRBJ2-5 . TRBD2 TRBV7-3 CASSQDSGQETQYF TGTGCCAGCAGCCAAGATAGCGGGCAAGAGACCCAGTACTTC
TRBJ2-1 . . TRBV28 CASSFDRTAADEQFF TGTGCCAGCAGTTTTGACAGGACCGCTGCGGATGAGCAGTTCTTC
TRBJ2-1 few . TRBV18 CASSPGANEQFF TGTGCCAGCTCACCGGGGGCGAATGAGCAGTTCTTC
TRBJ2-7 . TRBD1 TRBV18 CASSPPRGQGASYEQYF TGTGCCAGCTCACCACCTAGGGGCCAGGGGGCCTCCTACGAGCAGTACTTC
TRBJ2-7 . TRBD2 TRBV7-9 CASSQTSGSSYEQYF TGTGCCAGCAGCCAGACTAGCGGGAGCTCCTACGAGCAGTACTTC
TRBJ1-1 . TRBD1 TRBV27 CASSFDWDSTLNTEAFF TGTGCCAGCAGTTTCGATTGGGACAGCACTTTGAACACTGAAGCTTTCTTT
TRBJ2-7 . TRBD1 TRBV7-2 CASSLQGALLSYEQYF TGTGCCAGCAGCTTACAGGGGGCGCTTTTATCCTACGAGCAGTACTTC
TRBJ1-2 . . TRBV4-1 CASSHPLLNFQGQSSYGYTF TGCGCCAGCAGCCATCCTTTACTAAATTTTCAAGGACAGTCCTCCTATGGCTACACCTTC
TRBJ2-7 . TRBD2 TRBV19 CASSGPSGRFSLVEQYF TGTGCCAGTAGTGGCCCTAGCGGGAGATTTTCCCTCGTCGAGCAGTACTTC
TRBJ2-5 . TRBD2 TRBV4-1 CASSQSLAGGPMETQYF TGCGCCAGCAGCCAGTCCCTAGCGGGAGGGCCCATGGAGACCCAGTACTTC
TRBJ1-4 . TRBD1 TRBV7-2 CASSSLTGGGEKLFF TGTGCCAGCAGCTCGCTAACAGGGGGCGGTGAAAAACTGTTTTTT
TRBJ1-3 few . TRBV11-1 CASSSFGQSGNTIYF TGTGCCAGCAGCTCTTTTGGACAGTCTGGAAACACCATATATTTT
TRBJ2-7 once . TRBV6-6 CASSYATRSDYEQYF TGTGCCAGCAGTTACGCCACTAGATCCGACTACGAGCAGTACTTC
TRBJ1-1 once . TRBV19 CASSMMANTEAFF TGTGCCAGTAGTATGATGGCGAACACTGAAGCTTTCTTT
TRBJ1-4 . TRBD1 TRBV2 CASSPRTGFNEKLFF TGTGCCAGCAGCCCCCGGACAGGATTTAATGAAAAACTGTTTTTT
TRBJ2-2 . . TRBV30 CAWRGFETGGELFF TGTGCCTGGAGGGGGTTTGAGACAGGCGGGGAGCTGTTTTTT
TRBJ1-1 . TRBD1 TRBV15 CATSRPGQGAKNTEAFF TGTGCCACCAGCCGCCCGGGACAGGGGGCTAAGAACACTGAAGCTTTCTTT
TRBJ1-4 . . TRBV11-2 CASSLGTAATNEKLFF TGTGCCAGCAGCTTAGGGACAGCAGCGACTAATGAAAAACTGTTTTTT
TRBJ2-1 . . TRBV4-1 CASSHGTARANYEQFF TGCGCCAGCAGCCACGGGACTGCGAGGGCTAATTATGAGCAGTTCTTC
TRBJ1-2 . . TRBV27 CASRDRPGLGTNYGYTF TGTGCCAGCCGAGACCGACCGGGACTGGGGACCAACTATGGCTACACCTTC